A selection of T cell receptor beta chains follows, all from one sample in a study of control samples from healthy donors and cancer patients. Sequencing was performed with immunoSEQ multiplex PCR; in TCRdb, only in-frame clones are kept and a portion is missing. The top ten hold approximately 1% of the sample, which has some 120,000 clones, 80% to 90% seen once. Sequencing was done on a sample of PBMCs. These receptors were taken from a woman between 50 and 59 years old with colorectal cancer. The conserved cysteine and the conserved F or W are not part of the CDR3 here. Expanded clones get a size class; other rows say once, few or many, or leave the size out.

>medium-sized|TRBV7-9|TRBJ2-1
ASSLEGGEQF
>once|TRBV5-6|TRBJ2-7
ASSGTGGREQY
>once|TRBV3-1/TRBV3-2|TRBJ1-2
ASSLGWMGYGYT
>few|TRBV19|TRBJ2-4
ASSGRDIENIQY
>NA|TRBV7-2|TRBJ1-3
ASSVDRVGNTIY
>NA|TRBV5-1|TRBJ1-1
ASSGGDGWTEAF
>few|TRBV11-3|TRBJ2-5
ASSMTRDSKYQETQY
>NA|TRBV19|TRBJ1-1
ASTRGRDYTEAF
>NA|TRBV19|TRBJ1-6
ATRGRGESPLH
>NA|TRBV29-1|TRBJ1-3
SVVRQGAMRNTIY
>NA|TRBV7-6|TRBJ2-7
ASSPGRGTYEQY
>NA|TRBV5-1|TRBJ2-7
ASSGSRWDGDEQY
>NA|TRBV25-1|TRBJ2-3
ASSGNPGTSGTDTQY
>NA|TRBV7-8|TRBJ1-6
ASQPTRGFTDNSPLH
>once|TRBV24-1|TRBJ1-5
ATSDRRSSNQPQH
>NA|TRBV19|TRBJ2-1
ASSAEGEYNEQF
>NA|TRBV3-1/TRBV3-2|TRBJ1-1
ASSPQQGLGAF
>NA|TRBV21-1|TRBJ2-1
ASSKVLLAEYPYNEQF
>NA|TRBV5-1|TRBJ1-5
ASSLGPWGNQPQH
>once|TRBV19|TRBJ2-7
ASSRGQSTGGKTYEQY
>NA|TRBV7-9|TRBJ2-5
ASSSRGVKETQY
>NA|TRBV27|TRBJ1-3
ASSSQGAYGNTIY
>NA|TRBV19|TRBJ2-3
ASSIERGRNTDTQY
>NA|TRBV28|TRBJ2-7
ASRSHRVNEQY
>NA|TRBV2|TRBJ1-2
ASGPGTGGRYGYT
>NA|TRBV11-2|TRBJ2-1
ASSLDLQVLALYNEQF
>NA|TRBV30|TRBJ2-7
AWSTTDFLRY